This TCR beta chain was captured by sequencing in a study of blood T cell repertoires in COVID-19. V shed 4 bases, J shed 1 base, and the junction held 4 bases outside the gene matches. The CDR3 has 15 residues. Germline CDR1 and CDR2: MNHEY and SVGEGT. As processed by the authors: Estimated nucleated cell counts came from reference gene primer amplification. This table comes from immunoSEQ multiplex PCR, and its TCRdb copy is limited to in-frame clones, with some not included. V and J calls and clone size come straight from that table; D and trimming were deduced from the DNA. The profile shows approximately 60,000 clones, 85% to 90% of them singletons. This clone was observed a handful of times. The sample has other DNA sequences that encode this CDR3 too.

This receptor was taken from a man aged 50 or older with active COVID-19. Material: peripheral blood. The chain recombines TRBV6-2 or TRBV6-3 with TRBJ2-7, with 10 bases fitting TRBD2. The CDR3 DNA follows: TGTGCCAGCAGTTCTAGCGGGGGCGGTTCCTACGAGCAGTACTTC. It is translated as CASSSSGGGSYEQYF.